The rows below give T cell receptor beta chains drawn from one sample of a study of blood T cells in healthy people across ages. TCRdb reprocessed the 5' RACE reads with MiXCR, giving one entry per CDR3 protein. The table lists about 640,000 distinct CDR3 sequences, 40% to 45% of them singletons. The specimen was blood. The source of these receptors is a man at least 80 years old in good health. Both conserved end residues are part of each CDR3. The D gene is left open where the match is weak. Expanded clones are given a class, and other clones once, few, many or no size at all.

J gene: TRBJ1-4; clone size: NA; D gene: NA; V gene: TRBV7-2; CDR3 protein: CASSLGWRGNEKLFF; CDR3 DNA: TGTGCCAGCAGCTTAGGGTGGAGGGGAAACGAAAAACTGTTTTTT
J gene: TRBJ1-1; clone size: NA; D gene: NA; V gene: TRBV7-6; CDR3 protein: CASSLVQGDTWTTEAFF; CDR3 DNA: TGTGCCAGCAGCTTAGTTCAGGGTGATACCTGGACCACTGAAGCTTTCTTT
J gene: TRBJ2-1; clone size: NA; D gene: TRBD2; V gene: TRBV7-2; CDR3 protein: CASSLSGSGSSYTEPFF; CDR3 DNA: TGTGCCAGCAGCTTATCGGGTAGCGGGAGTTCCTACACTGAGCCGTTCTTC
J gene: TRBJ2-4; clone size: few; D gene: TRBD2; V gene: TRBV20-1; CDR3 protein: CSARRAGASTKNIQYF; CDR3 DNA: TGCAGTGCTAGAAGGGCGGGAGCTTCCACCAAAAACATTCAGTACTTC
J gene: TRBJ2-1; clone size: NA; D gene: TRBD2; V gene: TRBV9; CDR3 protein: CASSLSLAVYNEQFF; CDR3 DNA: TGTGCCAGCAGCTTATCTCTAGCGGTCTACAATGAGCAGTTCTTC
J gene: TRBJ2-7; clone size: NA; D gene: NA; V gene: TRBV7-2; CDR3 protein: CASSVDHSYEQYF; CDR3 DNA: TGTGCCAGCAGCGTAGACCACAGCTACGAGCAGTACTTC
J gene: TRBJ1-2; clone size: NA; D gene: NA; V gene: TRBV21-1; CDR3 protein: CASSVQLLYGYTF; CDR3 DNA: TGTGCCAGCAGCGTCCAATTACTTTATGGCTACACCTTC
J gene: TRBJ1-2; clone size: NA; D gene: NA; V gene: TRBV7-9; CDR3 protein: CASSRVKYDGYTF; CDR3 DNA: TGTGCCAGCAGCCGCGTAAAGTACGATGGCTACACCTTC
J gene: TRBJ2-6; clone size: few; D gene: NA; V gene: TRBV7-2; CDR3 protein: CASSLTVSSGANVLTF; CDR3 DNA: TGTGCCAGCAGTTTGACAGTAAGCTCTGGGGCCAACGTCCTGACTTTC
J gene: TRBJ2-1; clone size: NA; D gene: TRBD2; V gene: TRBV20-1; CDR3 protein: CSASGPGQGTSGHYNEQFF; CDR3 DNA: TGCAGTGCTAGTGGCCCCGGGCAGGGGACTAGCGGGCACTACAATGAGCAGTTCTTC
J gene: TRBJ2-2; clone size: NA; D gene: NA; V gene: TRBV28; CDR3 protein: CASIPGVSVTGELFF; CDR3 DNA: TGTGCCAGCATTCCAGGGGTCTCGGTCACCGGGGAGCTGTTTTTT
J gene: TRBJ2-7; clone size: NA; D gene: NA; V gene: TRBV6-2/TRBV6-3; CDR3 protein: CASSYSEIHDEQYF; CDR3 DNA: TGTGCCAGCAGTTACTCGGAAATACACGACGAGCAGTACTTC
J gene: TRBJ1-6; clone size: few; D gene: TRBD1; V gene: TRBV25-1; CDR3 protein: CASSPRTGAVGSPLHF; CDR3 DNA: TGTGCCAGCAGTCCGCGGACAGGGGCTGTCGGTTCACCCCTCCACTTT
J gene: TRBJ2-7; clone size: many; D gene: TRBD1; V gene: TRBV6-2/TRBV6-3; CDR3 protein: CASTDLATGAYEQYF; CDR3 DNA: TGTGCCAGCACGGATCTCGCGACAGGGGCCTACGAGCAGTACTTC
J gene: TRBJ2-7; clone size: NA; D gene: TRBD1; V gene: TRBV25-1; CDR3 protein: CASSATGGQQYF; CDR3 DNA: TGTGCCAGCAGTGCTACAGGGGGCCAGCAGTACTTC
J gene: TRBJ2-1; clone size: NA; D gene: TRBD1; V gene: TRBV29-1; CDR3 protein: CSTAQTGGAGYETQFF; CDR3 DNA: TGCAGCACCGCCCAGACAGGGGGCGCTGGGTATGAGACCCAGTTCTTC
J gene: TRBJ2-1; clone size: NA; D gene: NA; V gene: TRBV4-3; CDR3 protein: CASSQAGSAYNEQFF; CDR3 DNA: TGCGCCAGCAGCCAAGCTGGGTCAGCCTACAATGAGCAGTTCTTC
J gene: TRBJ2-1; clone size: NA; D gene: TRBD1; V gene: TRBV20-1; CDR3 protein: CSAPRGRGQRNEQFF; CDR3 DNA: TGCAGTGCCCCAAGAGGCAGGGGGCAGAGGAATGAGCAGTTCTTC
J gene: TRBJ2-1; clone size: NA; D gene: NA; V gene: TRBV6-1; CDR3 protein: CASSTKLDNNEQFF; CDR3 DNA: TGTGCCAGCAGTACCAAACTGGACAACAATGAGCAGTTCTTC
J gene: TRBJ2-1; clone size: NA; D gene: TRBD2; V gene: TRBV9; CDR3 protein: CASNSGGVTGNEQFF; CDR3 DNA: TGTGCCAGCAATAGCGGGGGGGTGACCGGTAATGAGCAGTTCTTC
J gene: TRBJ2-5; clone size: NA; D gene: NA; V gene: TRBV11-2; CDR3 protein: CASSLDLANQATQYF; CDR3 DNA: TGTGCCAGCAGCTTAGATCTGGCTAATCAAGCGACCCAGTACTTC
J gene: TRBJ1-4; clone size: many; D gene: TRBD1; V gene: TRBV4-2; CDR3 protein: CASSQLGQGDEKLFF; CDR3 DNA: TGTGCCAGCAGCCAATTGGGACAGGGAGACGAAAAACTGTTTTTT
J gene: TRBJ2-2; clone size: NA; D gene: TRBD1; V gene: TRBV12-3/TRBV12-4; CDR3 protein: CASRTTGAGLGGELFF; CDR3 DNA: TGTGCCAGCAGAACAACAGGGGCTGGGTTAGGCGGGGAGCTGTTTTTT
J gene: TRBJ2-4; clone size: NA; D gene: TRBD2; V gene: TRBV5-1; CDR3 protein: CASSLAARERDEQYF; CDR3 DNA: TGCGCCAGCAGCTTGGCCGCGCGGGAGCGCGATGAGCAGTACTTC
J gene: TRBJ2-3; clone size: NA; D gene: NA; V gene: TRBV5-4; CDR3 protein: CASSLARQGGADTQYF; CDR3 DNA: TGTGCCAGCAGCCTAGCCCGGCAGGGGGGCGCAGATACGCAGTATTTT
J gene: TRBJ2-1; clone size: NA; D gene: TRBD2; V gene: TRBV7-2; CDR3 protein: CASSFRIAGSNEQFF; CDR3 DNA: TGTGCCAGCAGCTTTCGGATAGCGGGGTCGAATGAGCAGTTCTTC
J gene: TRBJ2-5; clone size: few; D gene: NA; V gene: TRBV4-3; CDR3 protein: CASSLSLPGGWGQETQYF; CDR3 DNA: TGCGCCAGCAGCCTCTCCCTCCCTGGCGGGTGGGGTCAAGAGACCCAGTACTTC
J gene: TRBJ1-2; clone size: NA; D gene: NA; V gene: TRBV7-9; CDR3 protein: CASSLLGRGAGYTF; CDR3 DNA: TGTGCCAGCAGCTTATTGGGCAGGGGAGCCGGCTACACCTTC
J gene: TRBJ1-1; clone size: NA; D gene: TRBD1; V gene: TRBV15; CDR3 protein: CATSKSGTAATEAFF; CDR3 DNA: TGTGCCACCAGCAAGTCCGGGACAGCAGCCACTGAAGCTTTCTTT
J gene: TRBJ1-2; clone size: few; D gene: NA; V gene: TRBV20-1; CDR3 protein: CSARGSSYGYTF; CDR3 DNA: TGCAGTGCTAGAGGCTCTTCCTATGGCTACACCTTC
J gene: TRBJ2-5; clone size: NA; D gene: NA; V gene: TRBV7-9; CDR3 protein: CASSQGPSLQEEQYF; CDR3 DNA: TGTGCCAGCAGCCAAGGGCCCTCCCTACAGGAGGAACAGTACTTC
J gene: TRBJ2-1; clone size: many; D gene: NA; V gene: TRBV7-2; CDR3 protein: CASSFTQYNEQFF; CDR3 DNA: TGTGCCAGCAGCTTCACACAGTACAATGAGCAGTTCTTC
J gene: TRBJ2-1; clone size: NA; D gene: TRBD2; V gene: TRBV27; CDR3 protein: CASSQLAGAHDEQFF; CDR3 DNA: TGTGCCAGCAGCCAACTAGCGGGAGCTCATGATGAGCAGTTCTTC
J gene: TRBJ1-1; clone size: many; D gene: NA; V gene: TRBV20-1; CDR3 protein: CSAKAQVLSTEAFF; CDR3 DNA: TGCAGTGCAAAAGCACAGGTGCTGAGCACTGAAGCTTTCTTT
J gene: TRBJ2-5; clone size: few; D gene: TRBD2; V gene: TRBV6-1; CDR3 protein: CASSDQTSGRETQYF; CDR3 DNA: TGTGCCAGCAGTGATCAGACTAGCGGGAGGGAGACCCAGTACTTC
J gene: TRBJ1-2; clone size: few; D gene: NA; V gene: TRBV28; CDR3 protein: CASSSNRYGYTF; CDR3 DNA: TGTGCCAGCAGTTCCAACCGGTATGGCTACACCTTC